Each of the 19 T cell receptor beta chains below was sequenced from the same sample in a study of OX40 agonist ivuxolimab in advanced cancers. Sequenced by immunoSEQ multiplex PCR; TCRdb stores in-frame clones only, minus some. The data contain approximately 25,000 clones, about 76% of them singletons. The specimen was CD4+ or CD8+ T cells sorted from blood, collected in a trial of the OX40 agonist ivuxolimab. The receptors were sampled from an adult with an advanced solid tumor such as melanoma, head and neck, liver or kidney cancer.

Written as DNA, the CDR3 is TGTGCCAGCAGCCAAGCTTCGGGTAATCAGCCCCAGCATTTT. Protein product: CASSQASGNQPQHF. V and J are TRBV4-2 and TRBJ1-5; no definite D call. Germline lookup yields CDR1 LGHNA and CDR2 YNFKEQ. The CDR3 length is 14 residues. The V gene lost 1 base and the J gene lost 4 bases, with 8 bases spanning the gap.

The chain employs TRBV6-5 and TRBJ2-7, with TRBD1 as a possible D gene (6 bases). Germline CDR1 reads MNHEY; CDR2 reads SVGAGI. Deletions cut 6 bases from V and 4 bases from J, with 10 bases between. There are 12 residues in the CDR3. The CDR3 DNA reads as TGTGCCAGCAGAACGGGACAATACGAGCAGTACTTC. Translating gives CASRTGQYEQYF.

The chain joins TRBV27 to TRBJ1-5; a possible D gene is TRBD1 (6 bases). Per germline, CDR1 MNHEY and CDR2 SMNVEV (reference sequence). CDR3 length equals 14 residues. V lost 6 bases to trimming and J lost 0 bases, with 9 bases between them. CDR3 region: CASRLQGSNQPQHF. The CDR3 coding sequence is TGTGCCAGCAGACTACAGGGTAGCAATCAGCCCCAGCATTTT.

J is TRBJ2-5 and V is TRBV10-3; TRBD2 agrees at 13 bases. The junction had 12 bases not matched to a gene; V was cut back by 10 bases and J by 7 bases. This CDR3 spans 15 amino acids. Germline V CDR1 and CDR2: ENHRY, SYGVKD. The CDR3 nucleotides are TGTGCCACCGAAACCGGACTAGCGGGAGTTGGGACCCAGTACTTC. This codes for CATETGLAGVGTQYF.

This chain links TRBV7-3 with TRBJ2-5; D is unresolved. V was clipped by 1 base and J by 5 bases, with 11 bases between them. The CDR3 length is 14 residues. The V gene's germline CDR1 is SGHTA and CDR2 FQGTGA. CDR3 loop: CASSLIGLGETQYF. CDR3 nucleotides: TGTGCCAGCAGCTTAATAGGGTTGGGGGAGACCCAGTACTTC.

The chain couples TRBV5-1 to TRBJ2-1; 7 nucleotides align to TRBD1. V shed 4 bases and J 3 bases; nucleotides not matched to a gene: 7. CDR1 and CDR2 (germline): SGHRS, YFSETQ. This CDR3 contains 15 residues. The CDR3 spells CASSLTGQFYNEQFF. CDR3 DNA: TGCGCCAGCAGCCTAACGGGACAGTTCTACAATGAGCAGTTCTTC.

The chain links TRBV28 to TRBJ2-5; 12 bases match TRBD1. V dropped 5 bases and J dropped 1; count of bases not matched to a gene: 5. The germline V gene has CDR1 MDHEN and CDR2 SYDVKM. The CDR3 spans 16 residues. This CDR3 is CASSLGQGATQETQYF. CDR3 in DNA: TGTGCCAGCAGTCTGGGACAGGGGGCGACCCAAGAGACCCAGTACTTC.

The chain recombines TRBV7-6 with TRBJ2-2, with 7 positions matching TRBD2. The germline V gene encodes CDR1 SGHVS and CDR2 FNYEAQ. The CDR3 sequence is 15 residues long. The V and J ends lost 0 bases and 5 bases, in that order; junction bases with no gene match: 3. The CDR3 loop is CASSLAAGSTGELFF. The CDR3 coding sequence is TGTGCCAGCAGCTTAGCAGCGGGGTCGACCGGGGAGCTGTTTTTT.

Points on this clone: At one of its ends the junction is not consistent with the germline gene, which may arise from a read error. The same CDR3 also results from other DNA sequences found in this sample. The chain links TRBV7-2 to TRBJ1-2; D not certain. Germline values: CDR1 SGHTA, CDR2 FQGNSA. The CDR3 is 12 residues long. CDR3 in DNA: TGCGCCAGCAGCCTGGGAACGGGGGGCTACACCTTC. Protein: CASSLGTGGYTF. Supplemented by reference TRBV7-2 and TRBJ1-2, the full variable domain reads GAGVSQSPSNKVTEKGKDVELRCDPISGHTALYWYRQSLGQGLEFLIYFQGNSAPDKSGLPSDRFSAERTGGSVSTLTIQRTQQEDSAVYLCASSLGTGGYTFGSGTRLTVV.

This clone was observed a few times. V gene TRBV6-5 combines with J gene TRBJ2-1; D might be TRBD1 (6 bases). Germline V lookup: CDR1 MNHEY, CDR2 SVGAGI. The V end lost 4 bases, the J end lost 0 bases, and 7 bases lay between the germline ends. This CDR3 has 14 residues. The CDR3 bases are TGTGCCAGCAGTTGGGACAACTCCTACAATGAGCAGTTCTTC. This sequence encodes CASSWDNSYNEQFF.

The chain links TRBV7-2 to TRBJ1-1; D gene uncertain. Germline V gene lookup returns CDR1 SGHTA and CDR2 FQGNSA. The CDR3 totals 15 residues. V gave up 6 bases and J gave up 0 bases, with 14 bases separating them. CDR3 amino acids: CASRVVRSMNTEAFF. CDR3 DNA sequence: TGTGCCAGCAGGGTAGTTAGGTCCATGAACACTGAAGCTTTCTTT. The full variable domain, completed using reference TRBV7-2 and TRBJ1-1, is GAGVSQSPSNKVTEKGKDVELRCDPISGHTALYWYRQSLGQGLEFLIYFQGNSAPDKSGLPSDRFSAERTGGSVSTLTIQRTQQEDSAVYLCASRVVRSMNTEAFFGQGTRLTVV.

The CDR3 spells CASSLVGASYEQYF. The CDR3 nucleotides are TGTGCCAGCAGTCTCGTGGGAGCCTCCTACGAGCAGTACTTC. The chain couples TRBV2 to TRBJ2-7; maybe TRBD2 (5 bases). With 5 bases removed from V and 0 bases from J, the gap between germline ends came to 11 bases. The CDR3 is 14 residues long. From germline, CDR1 is SNHLY and CDR2 FYNNEI.

This chain connects TRBV2 to TRBJ2-1, with 8 bases identical to TRBD2. V lost 5 bases to trimming and J lost 2 bases; unmatched junction nucleotides: 5. Germline V lookup: CDR1 SNHLY, CDR2 FYNNEI. The CDR3 runs to 15 residues. The CDR3 loop is CASSSGSPAYNEQFF. In DNA form, the CDR3 reads TGTGCCAGCAGTAGCGGGAGTCCGGCCTACAATGAGCAGTTCTTC.

The rearrangement uses TRBV11-2 and TRBJ1-2; TRBD1 might be the D (5 bases). Deletions cut 5 bases from V and 3 bases from J, with 10 bases between. The germline V gene has CDR1 SGHAT and CDR2 FQNNGV. The CDR3 is made up of 13 amino acids. The CDR3 loop is CASSPQGYYGYTF. The CDR3 DNA follows: TGTGCCAGCAGCCCCCAGGGCTACTATGGCTACACCTTC.

The chain uses TRBV29-1 and TRBJ2-7, with 7 bases aligning to TRBD2. CDR1 and CDR2 (germline): SQVTM, ANQGSEA. The CDR3 is 14 residues long. V trimming: 1 base; J trimming: 3 bases; junction bases outside the gene matches: 6. The CDR3 protein is CSVEGSAGSYEQYF. Here the CDR3 DNA reads TGCAGCGTTGAAGGGTCAGCGGGAAGCTACGAGCAGTACTTC.

The rearrangement links TRBV7-8 to TRBJ1-4; D is possibly TRBD1 (6 bases). The V end was cut by 5 bases, the J end by 5 bases, with 15 bases between. Germline V gene lookup returns CDR1 SGHVS and CDR2 FQNEAQ. The CDR3 length is 15 residues. The CDR3 spells CASSPDSRGNEKLFF. DNA of the CDR3: TGTGCCAGCAGCCCGGACAGTCGGGGGAATGAAAAACTGTTTTTT.

This CDR3 is CASSLLPEGIAGNTIYF. CDR3 DNA: TGTGCCAGCAGCTTATTACCCGAGGGGATCGCTGGAAACACCATATATTTT. The genes are TRBV11-2 and TRBJ1-3; D possibly corresponds to TRBD1 (5 bases). Germline CDR1 SGHAT, CDR2 FQNNGV. Trimming left V 2 bases short and J 2 bases short, with 16 bases between. The CDR3 consists of 17 residues.

This chain uses TRBV7-9 with TRBJ1-1, with TRBD1 as a possible D gene (6 bases). The germline V gene encodes CDR1 SEHNR and CDR2 FQNEAQ (reference sequence). The ends were cut back, 3 bases at V and 10 bases at J, with 12 bases in the middle. This CDR3 contains 12 residues. CDR3 in DNA: TGTGCCAGCAGCTTGAGGACAGCCGGAGCTTTCTTT. Its translation: CASSLRTAGAFF. The full variable domain, in which reference TRBV7-9 and TRBJ1-1 provide the parts outside the CDR3, is DTGVSQNPRHKITKRGQNVTFRCDPISEHNRLYWYRQTLGQGPEFLTYFQNEAQLEKSRLLSDRFSAERPKGSFSTLEIQRTEQGDSAMYLCASSLRTAGAFFGQGTRLTVV.

Comments on this clone: A far larger clone is only one base removed, so a read error is likely. Distinct nucleotide sequences in the sample also encode this CDR3. CDR3: CAISETEGMWPEAFF. CDR3 nucleotides: TGTGCCATCAGCGAGACGGAGGGGATGTGGCCTGAAGCTTTCTTT. The chain combines TRBV10-3 with TRBJ1-1, with D tentatively TRBD1 (5 bases). Germline V gene data show CDR1 as ENHRY and CDR2 as SYGVKD. Trimming removed 6 bases from V and 6 bases from J, with 20 bases in between. This CDR3 region has 15 residues.